Below, one TCR beta chain is given with its context. It has no known antigen specificity. No much larger clone is present one base from it, and per-base qualities are unavailable. The collaborating institutions used their own protocols to collect whole blood in K2EDTA tubes. Collaborator samples were shipped for TCRbeta analysis as frozen whole blood, isolated PBMCs, or DNA extracted from either sample type. The immunoSEQ Assay, a bias-controlled multiplex PCR, was used to amplify TCRbeta CDR3 regions from genomic DNA. The study's processing was this. Within the assay, amplification of reference gene primers was used to estimate how many nucleated cells each sample contained. Sequence reads were collapsed and filtered to measure the absolute abundance of every unique TCRbeta CDR3 rearrangement. For each sample, productive Simpson clonality was calculated by taking the square root of Simpson's diversity index across productive rearrangements. TCRdb mirrors the immuneACCESS table, restricted to in-frame sequences. Some clones are absent from its copies; in checked studies, under half trace to an unresolved V gene, and the reason for the others is unknown. The V and J calls and clone size were taken over from that table, and D and trimming were inferred from the DNA. Recorded for this sample are some 200,000 clones; around 85% of them occurred a single time. The top ten clonotypes cover roughly 8% of the sample.

This entry comes from a study of blood T cell repertoires in COVID-19 (dated by TCRdb to about 2020). For the wider study: Collaborator samples came from the United States, Italy and Spain and covered acute and convalescent phases of COVID-19. The prospective study material was composed of cDNA or gDNA derived from T cells, B-cell-depleted T cells, or PBMCs. Subjects who had been exposed to COVID-19, were actively infected with it, or had recovered from it provided the deeply sampled blood TCRbeta repertoires that made up the dataset. The repertoires were made available in a free public database intended to serve as a resource for research on the immune response to SARS-CoV-2. Samples came from the ongoing ImmuneRACE study (first 160 participants) plus 1,254 subjects from 6 global collaborators. A de-identified subject ID, COVID-19 status, age in years and sex were almost always included in the sample metadata. Where available, HLA class I and class II types were obtained from metadata supplied by the sample provider rather than from assay-based typing. What the work shows at the level of the full study, not this receptor alone: The amount of clinical and demographic metadata varied by source and participant and was provided uncurated.

Per the germline V gene (reference sequence), MNHNY is the CDR1 and SVGAGI is the CDR2. From the cysteine up to the phenylalanine, the CDR3 has a length of 16 residues. The entry retains the CDR3 DNA only, 48 bases that are in frame from base 1. Trimming at the junction amounts to 0 bases on V and 5 bases on J, and the germline ends lie 16 bases apart. Sequencing input: peripheral blood. This receptor was taken from a woman aged 60-75 years with acute or convalescent COVID-19. In this chain, TRBV6-6 is recombined with TRBJ2-5, and the D gene may be TRBD2, 6 bases matching. The bases are TGTGCCAGCAGTTACTCGAGATCGGGGAGGCCGGAGACCCAGTACTTC. Its translation is CASSYSRSGRPETQYF.